This TCR beta chain emerged from a study of somatic mutations in cytotoxic T cells in rheumatoid arthritis (dated by TCRdb to the late 2010s). Turning to the overall study: Peripheral blood (about 32 ml EDTA) was collected from patients immediately after diagnosis and before any treatment began. TCRB deep sequencing covered approximately 69 patients with rheumatoid arthritis along with 20 to 25 healthy controls. Some T-cell populations stained with V beta antibodies were sorted by flow on a FACSAria II or Sony SH800 to nearly 100% purity, with sorted V beta1+ cells additionally subjected to TCRB sequencing. The study asked whether expanded CD8+ T-cell clones in newly diagnosed, untreated rheumatoid arthritis carry somatic mutations, and used TCRB deep sequencing to characterize clonality. Median age was essentially the same in the patient group and the control group.

Genomic DNA underwent TCRB CDR3 sequencing using the immunoSEQ assay. As for the original processing: Patient CD8+ clones larger than 1% were compared against published virus-specific TCRB sequences, and only a few matched. Nothing other than productive TCRB rearrangements was included in the analyses. Defining a clone by its unique TCRB CDR3 sequence, the study calculated clonality as a productive clonality index derived from Shannon entropy. Repertoire overlap for a pair of samples was computed from each clone's template counts relative to total templates per sample. A correlation with a Spearman r of roughly 0.6 was found between V-gene usage by flow cytometry and V-gene usage by TCRB sequencing. What TCRdb holds here is the immuneACCESS table cut down to in-frame rearrangements. Part of the clones is not present; checked against another copy, under half of the missing clones reflect an unresolved V gene, and the others are unexplained. The V and J calls and clone size are taken from that table; D and trimming were inferred from the DNA. Across this sample there are roughly 16,000 clones, with approximately 75% seen only once. Over 9.5% of the sample rests with the top ten.

This clone was counted only a few times. Which antigen it targets is not known. No quality values exist for individual bases; no much larger clone is one base distant. Overall results and qualifications from the work: There was no significant difference in CD8+ T-cell clonality between rheumatoid arthritis patients and age-matched healthy controls. Healthy controls showed no age-related increase in CD8+ clonality, whereas patients did (Spearman r ~ 0.49). Viral specificity could not be ruled out by absence from virus-specific databases, and the antigen targets of the expanded CD8+ clones remained unknown. Several identical CD8+ TCRB sequences were found in both blood and synovial fluid, and in 8 of 65 patients the largest CD8+ clone exceeded 20% of CD8+ cells.

CD4+ and CD8+ cells were isolated by positive magnetic bead selection on an AutoMACS, and purity was checked by flow cytometry. Initial screening for clonal expansions relied on flow cytometry with a TCR V beta antibody panel, after which sorted CD8+ fractions underwent TCRB deep sequencing for characterization. Isolation of peripheral blood mononuclear cells was done through Ficoll-Paque PLUS density gradient separation. Nucleospin Tissue or Tissue XS kits were used to extract DNA from CD4-enriched, CD8-enriched or PBMC samples, and a Qubit 2.0 fluorometer was used for quantification. This clonotype originated in an adult with rheumatoid arthritis. Material: CD8+ T cells sorted from blood.

This receptor has the CDR3 CASSPLGYTF. The nucleotides read TGTGCCAGCAGCCCCCTGGGCTACACCTTC. The rearrangement combines TRBV7-9 with TRBJ1-2; the D gene is unclear. Measured from the cysteine to the phenylalanine, the CDR3 is 10 residues long. Of the read, only the CDR3 DNA is kept; its 30 bases are in frame from base 1. CDR1 and CDR2, per the germline V gene (reference sequence), are SEHNR and FQNEAQ. V and J are truncated by 5 bases and 8 bases respectively, leaving an intervening sequence of 6 bases.